This T cell receptor beta chain was identified during a study of blood T cells in healthy people across ages. General study points: TCR beta diversity, measured per million T cells, fell in a roughly linear way with age. Unsorted PBMC material precluded a definitive naive versus antigen-experienced comparison.

V gave up 5 bases and J gave up 2 bases, with 13 bases separating them. The length of the CDR3 is 13 residues. Germline CDR1 reads SQVTM; CDR2 reads ANQGSEA. Concerning this clonotype: Its antigen is undetermined.

A second PCR, run for about 7 to 11 cycles, used a sample-barcoded 5' primer plus a J-beta primer mix. TCRdb passed the 5' RACE reads through MiXCR, listing each CDR3 protein once. Here the sample spans around 1.5 million distinct CDR3 sequences, 59% being singletons. This chain uses TRBV29-1 with TRBJ2-7, with D unclear. The sample consisted of blood. The sequence was obtained from a young man in good health. CDR3 protein: CSVTDGYPYEQYF. In nucleotides, the CDR3 is TGCAGCGTTACGGACGGGTACCCCTACGAGCAGTACTTC.